A selection of T cell receptor beta chains follows, all from one sample in a study of identical twins. TCRdb re-derived calls from the 5' RACE reads in MiXCR, one entry per CDR3 protein. The sample holds 250,000 or so distinct CDR3 sequences, more than 9.5% seen once. The sample also formed part of further work on yellow fever vaccine responses in identical twins.

The material sequenced was memory (CD45RO+) T cells sorted from blood. The receptor source for this set is a young woman in good health. Each CDR3 is given without its conserved first and last residue.

V gene | CDR3 protein
TRBV6-1 | ASSARPGEVEKLF
TRBV30 | AWSQTGFTDTQY
TRBV15 | ATSRDSQGNYGYT
TRBV18 | ASSPLGTAITDTQY
TRBV12-3/TRBV12-4 | ASSLRPGPSYEQY
TRBV7-2 | ASSSWTSGINEQF
TRBV15 | ATSRKSSGGRAGNIQY
TRBV7-2 | ASSLWGGAGEQF
TRBV12-3/TRBV12-4 | ASRFRGSNQPQH
TRBV20-1 | SASRQLAKNIQY
TRBV3-1 | ASSQTEHNEQF
TRBV6-2/TRBV6-3 | ASSYSKHRAQLYEQY
TRBV7-2 | ASSIISGAETQY
TRBV28 | ASTSLKGGTQPQH
TRBV12-3/TRBV12-4 | ASASGGYYGYT
TRBV10-3 | AIRDLAETQY
TRBV20-1 | SAVHSAGPGTDTQY
TRBV29-1 | SVDAGRRVTQY
TRBV7-9 | ASSPVALGYNEQF
TRBV28 | ASSLYGTGAYEQY
TRBV20-1 | SARDFASVEQY
TRBV12-3/TRBV12-4 | ASSSSSASAGELF
TRBV12-3/TRBV12-4 | ASSSGLAGGVAKNIQY
TRBV28 | ASSLRGLAFSYEQY
TRBV6-1 | ASSKTGAGQNIQY
TRBV7-3 | ASRIAGGPTDTQY
TRBV20-1 | SARHRLAGGLSSYNEQF
TRBV30 | AWSRDNYGYT
TRBV18 | ASSPNSGNTEAF